The 7 T cell receptor beta chains below all came from one sample that was sequenced in a study of blood T cell repertoires in COVID-19. Assay used: immunoSEQ multiplex PCR; TCRdb lists only in-frame clones, some missing. Of 75,000 to 90,000 clones in the sample, 80% were seen once. The source material was peripheral blood. These receptors were collected from a woman aged 40 to 49 with active or convalescent COVID-19.

This clone was counted between two and nine times. The chain links TRBV7-2 to TRBJ2-3; D might be TRBD1 (6 bases). Germline V gene sequence: CDR1 SGHTA, CDR2 FQGNSA. This CDR3 region has 14 residues. V shed 8 bases and J shed 0 bases, with 12 bases lying between them. CDR3 amino acids: CASGGRVSTDTQYF. DNA of the CDR3: TGTGCCAGCGGGGGCAGGGTTAGCACAGATACGCAGTATTTT.

V usage is TRBV6-5 and J usage is TRBJ2-3, with D possibly matching TRBD1 (5 bases). With 5 bases removed from V and 0 bases from J, the gap between germline ends came to 12 bases. CDR3 length: 15 residues. Per the germline V gene, CDR1 is MNHEY and CDR2 is SVGAGI. The CDR3: CASSRQSTSTDTQYF. The CDR3 DNA reads as TGTGCCAGCAGTCGACAGAGTACTAGCACAGATACGCAGTATTTT.

The rearrangement uses TRBV5-1 and TRBJ2-7; weak D call: TRBD1 (5 bases). Germline assignment: CDR1 SGHRS and CDR2 YFSETQ. Trimming stripped 0 bases from V and 12 bases from J, with 22 bases between. The CDR3 has 15 residues. The chain's CDR3 is CASSLGPRTFERGYF. CDR3 DNA: TGCGCCAGCAGCTTGGGACCACGGACATTCGAACGCGGGTACTTC.

V and J are TRBV2 and TRBJ2-7, with 7 bases fitting TRBD1. Germline lookup yields CDR1 SNHLY and CDR2 FYNNEI. The CDR3 length is 16 residues. With V trimmed by 3 bases and J by 7 bases, 15 bases remained unmatched. In DNA form, the CDR3 reads TGTGCCAGCAGTGAGGCCCCAGGGGGTTTATTACGAGAGCAGTACTTC. Its protein product is CASSEAPGGLLREQYF. Combining the CDR3 with reference TRBV2 and TRBJ2-7 gives the whole variable domain EPEVTQTPSHQVTQMGQEVILRCVPISNHLYFYWYRQILGQKVEFLVSFYNNEISEKSEIFDDQFSVERPDGSNFTLKIRSTKLEDSAMYFCASSEAPGGLLREQYFGPGTRLTVT.

The chain employs TRBV5-8 and TRBJ2-2; 8 bases are a match to TRBD1. The CDR3 is 15 residues long. CDR1 is SGHTS and CDR2 is YDEGEE in the germline V gene. V shed 1 base and J 3 bases; nucleotides not matched to a gene: 2. The CDR3 bases are TGTGCCAGCAGCTTGTCAGGGGGCGACACCGGGGAGCTGTTTTTT. This gives the protein CASSLSGGDTGELFF.

The gene calls are TRBV3-1 (or the pseudogene TRBV3-2) and TRBJ2-2, with no clear D. CDR1 and CDR2 (germline): LGHDT, YNNKEL (reference sequence). Trimming cost V 0 bases and J 5 bases, with 13 bases left between them. The CDR3 totals 16 residues. DNA for the CDR3: TGTGCCAGCAGCCAAGATGGTTGGGCCCGAACCGGGGAGCTGTTTTTT. Translated, it gives CASSQDGWARTGELFF.

This clone was observed a handful of times. This rearrangement joins TRBV7-9 to TRBJ1-6, with D possibly being TRBD1 (6 bases). Germline V gives CDR1 SEHNR, CDR2 FQNEAQ (reference sequence). V was cut by 3 bases and J by 0 bases, with 9 bases left in between. The CDR3 is 16 amino acids. In DNA form, the CDR3 reads TGTGCCAGCAGCTTGGACAGCAGCTCCTATAATTCACCCCTCCACTTT. Translated, it gives CASSLDSSSYNSPLHF.